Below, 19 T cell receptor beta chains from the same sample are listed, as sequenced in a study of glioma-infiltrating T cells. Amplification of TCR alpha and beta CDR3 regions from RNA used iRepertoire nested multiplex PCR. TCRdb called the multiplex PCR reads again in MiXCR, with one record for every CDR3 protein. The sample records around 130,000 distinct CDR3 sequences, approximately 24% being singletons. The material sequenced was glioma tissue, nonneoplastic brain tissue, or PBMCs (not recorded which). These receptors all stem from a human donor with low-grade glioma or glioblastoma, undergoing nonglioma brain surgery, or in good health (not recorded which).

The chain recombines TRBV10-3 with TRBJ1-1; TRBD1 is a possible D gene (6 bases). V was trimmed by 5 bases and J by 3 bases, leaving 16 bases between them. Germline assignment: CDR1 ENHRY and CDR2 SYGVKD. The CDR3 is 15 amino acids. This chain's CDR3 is CAISSITTGHTEAFF. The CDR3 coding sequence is TGTGCCATCAGTTCTATCACGACAGGACACACTGAAGCTTTCTTT.

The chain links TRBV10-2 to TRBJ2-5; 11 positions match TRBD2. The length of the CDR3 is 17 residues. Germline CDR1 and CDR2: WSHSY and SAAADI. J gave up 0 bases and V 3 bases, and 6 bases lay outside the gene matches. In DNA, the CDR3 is TGCGCCAGCAGTGACCCCTCACTAGCGGGGGACCAAGAGACCCAGTACTTC. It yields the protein CASSDPSLAGDQETQYF.

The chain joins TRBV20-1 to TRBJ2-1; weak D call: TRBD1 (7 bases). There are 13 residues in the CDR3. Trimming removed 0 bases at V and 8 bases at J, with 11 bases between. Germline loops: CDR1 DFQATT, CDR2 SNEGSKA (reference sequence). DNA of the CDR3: TGCAGTGCTAGAGATGCCAGGGGGGATGAGCAGTTCTTC. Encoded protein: CSARDARGDEQFF.

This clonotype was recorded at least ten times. This CDR3 is CSESGQPNSPLHF. The DNA of the CDR3 is TGCAGTGAATCAGGTCAGCCGAATTCACCCCTCCACTTT. The chain carries TRBV20-1 and TRBJ1-6; D not certain. Germline lookup yields CDR1 DFQATT and CDR2 SNEGSKA (reference sequence). Trimming took off 7 bases at V and 7 bases at J, with 14 bases between the two ends. This CDR3 is 13 amino acids long.

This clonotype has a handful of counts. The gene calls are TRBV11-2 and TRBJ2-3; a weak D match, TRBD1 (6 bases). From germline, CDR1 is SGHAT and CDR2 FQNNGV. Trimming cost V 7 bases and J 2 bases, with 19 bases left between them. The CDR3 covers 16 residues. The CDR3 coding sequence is TGTGCCAGCAACCGACCGGGACACATATTCACAGATACGCAGTATTTT. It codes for CASNRPGHIFTDTQYF.

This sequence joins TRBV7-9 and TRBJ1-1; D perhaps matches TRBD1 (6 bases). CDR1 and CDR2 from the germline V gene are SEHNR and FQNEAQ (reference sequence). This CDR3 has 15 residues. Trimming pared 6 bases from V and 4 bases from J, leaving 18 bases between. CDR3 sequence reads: CASRRLGGRGTEAFF. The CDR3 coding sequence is TGTGCCAGCAGACGACTGGGGGGGCGAGGCACTGAAGCTTTCTTT.

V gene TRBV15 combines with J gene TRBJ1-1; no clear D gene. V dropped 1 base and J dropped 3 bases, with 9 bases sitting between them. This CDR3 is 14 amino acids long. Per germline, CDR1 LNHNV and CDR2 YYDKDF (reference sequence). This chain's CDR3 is CATSRGFRDTEAFF. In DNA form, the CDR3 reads TGTGCCACCAGCAGAGGATTTAGGGACACTGAAGCTTTCTTT.

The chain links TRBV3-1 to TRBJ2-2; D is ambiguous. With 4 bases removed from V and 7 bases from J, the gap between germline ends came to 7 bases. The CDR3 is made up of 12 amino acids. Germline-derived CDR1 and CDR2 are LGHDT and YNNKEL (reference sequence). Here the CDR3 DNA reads TGTGCCAGCAGCCCCATTGTCGGGGAGCTGTTTTTT. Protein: CASSPIVGELFF.

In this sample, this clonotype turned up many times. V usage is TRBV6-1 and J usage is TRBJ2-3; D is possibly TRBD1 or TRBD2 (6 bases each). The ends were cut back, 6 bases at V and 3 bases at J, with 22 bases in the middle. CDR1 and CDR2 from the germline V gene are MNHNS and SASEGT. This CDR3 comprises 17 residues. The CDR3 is CASSRGTSRGATDTQYF. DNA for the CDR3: TGTGCCAGCAGCAGAGGGACATCGAGGGGGGCGACAGATACGCAGTATTTT.

The CDR3 sequence is CSAGPGQELPNTEAFF. The CDR3 coding sequence is TGCAGTGCGGGACCGGGACAGGAGCTCCCGAACACTGAAGCTTTCTTT. The V gene is TRBV20-1, the J gene TRBJ1-1; 8 bases agree with TRBD1. Germline values: CDR1 DFQATT, CDR2 SNEGSKA (reference sequence). The CDR3 runs 16 residues. Trimming at V came to 6 bases and at J to 1 base, leaving 13 bases not matched to a gene.

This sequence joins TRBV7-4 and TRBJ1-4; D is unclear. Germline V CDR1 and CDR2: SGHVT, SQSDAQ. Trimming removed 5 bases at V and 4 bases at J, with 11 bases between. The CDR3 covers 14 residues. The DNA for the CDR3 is TGTGCCAGCAGCCCCGTTGTCGGTAATGAAAAACTGTTTTTT. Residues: CASSPVVGNEKLFF.

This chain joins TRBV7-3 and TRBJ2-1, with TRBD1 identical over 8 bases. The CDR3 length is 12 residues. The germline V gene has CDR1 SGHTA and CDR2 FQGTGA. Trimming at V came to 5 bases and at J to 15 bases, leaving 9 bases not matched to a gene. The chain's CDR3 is CASSPNRGYLFF. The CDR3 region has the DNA TGTGCCAGCAGCCCCAACAGGGGGTATCTGTTCTTC. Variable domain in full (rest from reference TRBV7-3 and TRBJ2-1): GAGVSQTPSNKVTEKGKYVELRCDPISGHTALYWYRQSLGQGPEFLIYFQGTGAADDSGLPNDRFFAVRPEGSVSTLKIQRTERGDSAVYLCASSPNRGYLFFGPGTRLTVL.

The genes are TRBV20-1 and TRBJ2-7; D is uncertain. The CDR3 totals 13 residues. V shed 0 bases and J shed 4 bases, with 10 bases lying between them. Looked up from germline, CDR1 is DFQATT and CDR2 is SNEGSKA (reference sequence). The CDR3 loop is CSARDIAIYEQYV. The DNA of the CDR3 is TGCAGTGCTAGAGATATTGCTATTTACGAGCAGTACGTC.

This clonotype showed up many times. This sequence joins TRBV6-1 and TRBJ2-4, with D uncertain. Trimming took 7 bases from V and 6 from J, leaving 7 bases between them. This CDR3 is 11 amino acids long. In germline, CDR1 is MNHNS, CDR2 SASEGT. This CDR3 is CASTSANIQYF. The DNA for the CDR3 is TGTGCCAGCACGTCGGCAAACATTCAGTACTTC.

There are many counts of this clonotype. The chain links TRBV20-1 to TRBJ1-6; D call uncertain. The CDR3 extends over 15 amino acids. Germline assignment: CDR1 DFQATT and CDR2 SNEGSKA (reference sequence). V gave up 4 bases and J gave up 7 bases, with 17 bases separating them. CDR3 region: CSAKFEAFSNSPLHF. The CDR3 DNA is TGCAGTGCTAAGTTTGAGGCCTTTTCGAATTCACCCCTCCACTTT.

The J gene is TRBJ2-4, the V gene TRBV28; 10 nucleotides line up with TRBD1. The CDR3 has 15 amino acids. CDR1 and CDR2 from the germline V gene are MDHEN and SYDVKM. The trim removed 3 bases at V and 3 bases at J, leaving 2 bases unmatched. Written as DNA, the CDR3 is TGTGCCAGCAGTTTTGGACAGGGGGTCAAAAACATTCAGTACTTC. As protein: CASSFGQGVKNIQYF.

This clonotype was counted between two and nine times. In DNA form, the CDR3 reads TGTGCCAGCAGCTTAAAGAGTGAGCAGTTCTTC. It translates to CASSLKSEQFF. The chain carries TRBV7-2 and TRBJ2-1; D unclear. V was trimmed by 2 bases and J by 9 bases, leaving 5 bases between them. CDR1 is SGHTA and CDR2 is FQGNSA in the germline V gene. This CDR3 contains 11 residues.

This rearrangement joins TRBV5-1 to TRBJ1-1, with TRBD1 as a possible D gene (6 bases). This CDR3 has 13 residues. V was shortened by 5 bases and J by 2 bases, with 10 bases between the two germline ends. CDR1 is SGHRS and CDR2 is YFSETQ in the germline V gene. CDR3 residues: CASRTGINTEAFF. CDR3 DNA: TGCGCCAGCAGGACAGGAATAAACACTGAAGCTTTCTTT.

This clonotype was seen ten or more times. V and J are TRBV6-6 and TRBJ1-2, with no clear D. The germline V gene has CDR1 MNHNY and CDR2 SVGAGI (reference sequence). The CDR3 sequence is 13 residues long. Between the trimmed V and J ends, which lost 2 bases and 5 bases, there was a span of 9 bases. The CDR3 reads CASSYRAAYGYTF. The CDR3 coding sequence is TGTGCCAGCAGTTACCGGGCAGCATATGGCTACACCTTC.